This TCR beta chain appears in the sequencing data of a study of T cell responses to AZD1222 COVID-19 vaccine. Germline V lookup: CDR1 LGHDT, CDR2 YNNKEL (reference sequence). The CDR3 contains 19 residues. The ends lost 6 bases at V and 2 bases at J; junction bases unmatched: 20. Overall study results and limits: Donors, mostly white British, included more females; clonal diversity was possibly underestimated. A reported finding is that nearly half of spike-specific TCRs target unmutated variant regions. A rise in Spike-specific TCR breadth and depth followed two AZD1222 doses. Spike-wide coverage was observed for vaccine-associated CD4 TCRs, with dominant responses at 160-218 and 743-854.

Repertoires were generated with immunoSEQ multiplex PCR, while TCRdb's copy carries only in-frame clones and drops some. The sample has roughly 110,000 clones, roughly nine tenths seen once. On this clone itself: What it binds is unknown.

The chain is built from TRBV3-1 (or the pseudogene TRBV3-2) and TRBJ2-7; TRBD2 agrees at 9 bases. This receptor was obtained from an adult in good health. The sample in question was peripheral blood, obtained on day 0 of AZD1222 vaccination. CDR3 bases: TGTGCCAGCAGAGGTCGACCGGTAGACGAGCGGGGGGCCACCTACGAGCAGTACTTC. Encoded protein: CASRGRPVDERGATYEQYF.